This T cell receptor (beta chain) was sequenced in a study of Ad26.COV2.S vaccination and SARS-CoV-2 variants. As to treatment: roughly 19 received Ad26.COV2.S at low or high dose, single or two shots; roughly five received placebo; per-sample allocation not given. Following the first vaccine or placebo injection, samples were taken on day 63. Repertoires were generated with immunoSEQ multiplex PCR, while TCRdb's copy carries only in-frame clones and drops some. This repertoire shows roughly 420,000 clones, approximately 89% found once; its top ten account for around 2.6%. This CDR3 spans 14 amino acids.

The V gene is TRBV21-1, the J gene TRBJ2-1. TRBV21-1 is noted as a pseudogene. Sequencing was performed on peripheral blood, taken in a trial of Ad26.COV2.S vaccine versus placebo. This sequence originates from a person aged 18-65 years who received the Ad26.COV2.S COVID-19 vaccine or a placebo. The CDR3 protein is CASPDIASYNEQFF. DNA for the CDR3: TGTGCCAGCCCGGATATCGCCTCCTACAATGAGCAGTTCTTC.